Listed below are T cell receptor beta chains from one sample, sequenced in a study of shared clonotypes between healthy human individuals. This table comes from immunoSEQ multiplex PCR, and its TCRdb copy is limited to in-frame clones, with some not included. The sample includes roughly 760,000 clones, around 72% of them seen just once. The sequenced sample was memory CD4+ T cells sorted from blood. The source of these receptors is a woman in her twenties or thirties in good health. The CDR3 runs from the conserved cysteine through the conserved F or W. A D gene is named only where the DNA matches it firmly. The size entry is marked missing in some rows and otherwise reads once, few, many or a size class.

cdr3_aa: CASSLVPGSYEQYF
cdr3_nt: TGTGCCAGCAGCTTAGTCCCCGGGAGCTACGAGCAGTACTTC
v_call: TRBV7-2
j_call: TRBJ2-7
d_call: -
clone_size: -

cdr3_aa: CASSKDTNTDTQYF
cdr3_nt: TGTGCCAGCAGCAAGGACACGAACACAGATACGCAGTATTTT
v_call: TRBV5-4
j_call: TRBJ2-3
d_call: -
clone_size: -

cdr3_aa: CASSLSGTPSPSTDTQYF
cdr3_nt: TGTGCCAGCAGTTTGAGCGGGACCCCCTCGCCTAGCACAGATACGCAGTATTTT
v_call: TRBV28
j_call: TRBJ2-3
d_call: TRBD2
clone_size: -

cdr3_aa: CASSSYEETQYF
cdr3_nt: TGTGCCAGCAGCTCCTACGAGGAGACCCAGTACTTC
v_call: TRBV7-9
j_call: TRBJ2-5
d_call: -
clone_size: -

cdr3_aa: CASRRTANYGYTF
cdr3_nt: TGTGCCAGCAGAAGAACAGCTAACTATGGCTACACCTTC
v_call: TRBV27
j_call: TRBJ1-2
d_call: -
clone_size: -

cdr3_aa: CASSLNSGAGNTIYF
cdr3_nt: TGTGCCAGCAGTTTAAACTCTGGGGCTGGAAACACCATATATTTT
v_call: TRBV28
j_call: TRBJ1-3
d_call: -
clone_size: -

cdr3_aa: CASRRPGGPGGYTF
cdr3_nt: TGTGCCAGTAGGCGACCTGGGGGACCTGGTGGCTACACCTTC
v_call: TRBV19
j_call: TRBJ1-2
d_call: -
clone_size: few

cdr3_aa: CSVERLAGSSYNEQFF
cdr3_nt: TGCAGCGTTGAGAGACTAGCGGGGAGCTCCTACAATGAGCAGTTCTTC
v_call: TRBV29-1
j_call: TRBJ2-1
d_call: TRBD2
clone_size: -

cdr3_aa: CASSLGILAKNIQYF
cdr3_nt: TGTGCCAGCAGCCTGGGGATCCTAGCCAAAAACATTCAGTACTTC
v_call: TRBV5-8
j_call: TRBJ2-4
d_call: -
clone_size: -

cdr3_aa: CASADSFSLFGELFF
cdr3_nt: TGTGCCAGCGCTGACAGCTTCTCACTTTTCGGGGAGCTGTTTTTT
v_call: TRBV6-5
j_call: TRBJ2-2
d_call: -
clone_size: -

cdr3_aa: CASSSTGVDGYTF
cdr3_nt: TGTGCCAGCAGCTCCACAGGGGTGGATGGCTACACCTTC
v_call: TRBV7-8
j_call: TRBJ1-2
d_call: TRBD1
clone_size: many

cdr3_aa: CASSSGGPTDTQYF
cdr3_nt: TGCGCCAGCAGCTCAGGAGGCCCCACAGATACGCAGTATTTT
v_call: TRBV5-1
j_call: TRBJ2-3
d_call: -
clone_size: -

cdr3_aa: CASSPPLAGTINEQFF
cdr3_nt: TGCGCCAGCAGCCCCCCGCTAGCGGGGACAATCAATGAGCAGTTCTTC
v_call: TRBV4-1
j_call: TRBJ2-1
d_call: TRBD2
clone_size: -

cdr3_aa: CASSISGTGNSQPQHF
cdr3_nt: TGTGCCAGTAGTATCTCAGGGACAGGGAATAGTCAGCCCCAGCATTTT
v_call: TRBV19
j_call: TRBJ1-5
d_call: TRBD1
clone_size: -

cdr3_aa: CASAAGAAHNEQFF
cdr3_nt: TGTGCCAGCGCGGCCGGAGCAGCTCACAATGAGCAGTTCTTC
v_call: TRBV7-3
j_call: TRBJ2-1
d_call: -
clone_size: -

cdr3_aa: CASSRDRDGNTEAFF
cdr3_nt: TGTGCCAGCAGCCGTGACCGGGACGGGAACACTGAAGCTTTCTTT
v_call: TRBV27
j_call: TRBJ1-1
d_call: -
clone_size: -

cdr3_aa: CASRDRTGLTSAFSGANVLTF
cdr3_nt: TGTGCCAGCAGAGACAGGACAGGGCTGACTAGCGCATTCTCTGGGGCCAACGTCCTGACTTTC
v_call: TRBV28
j_call: TRBJ2-6
d_call: -
clone_size: once

cdr3_aa: CASSANTEAFF
cdr3_nt: TGTGCCAGCAGCGCGAACACTGAAGCTTTCTTT
v_call: TRBV7-9
j_call: TRBJ1-1
d_call: -
clone_size: -

cdr3_aa: CASSAYTDTQYF
cdr3_nt: TGTGCCAGCAGCGCATACACAGATACGCAGTATTTT
v_call: TRBV11-2
j_call: TRBJ2-3
d_call: -
clone_size: -

cdr3_aa: CASSVQPSGLAGVHEQYF
cdr3_nt: TGTGCCAGCAGCGTACAACCGTCAGGACTAGCGGGAGTGCACGAGCAGTACTTC
v_call: TRBV9
j_call: TRBJ2-7
d_call: TRBD2
clone_size: once

cdr3_aa: CASYPDRFYNEQFF
cdr3_nt: TGTGCCAGCTACCCTGACAGGTTCTACAATGAGCAGTTCTTC
v_call: TRBV2
j_call: TRBJ2-1
d_call: -
clone_size: -

cdr3_aa: CASSYQTAKGEKLFF
cdr3_nt: TGTGCCAGTAGTTATCAGACAGCGAAGGGTGAAAAACTGTTTTTT
v_call: TRBV19
j_call: TRBJ1-4
d_call: -
clone_size: -

cdr3_aa: CASSAQGMDYTF
cdr3_nt: TGTGCCAGCAGTGCTCAGGGTATGGACTACACCTTC
v_call: TRBV28
j_call: TRBJ1-2
d_call: -
clone_size: few

cdr3_aa: CSVARTSGVNEQFF
cdr3_nt: TGCAGCGTTGCAAGGACTAGCGGAGTCAATGAGCAGTTCTTC
v_call: TRBV29-1
j_call: TRBJ2-1
d_call: TRBD2
clone_size: -

cdr3_aa: CASSENVLSYEQYF
cdr3_nt: TGTGCCAGCAGTGAGAACGTGTTGTCCTACGAGCAGTACTTC
v_call: TRBV6-1
j_call: TRBJ2-7
d_call: -
clone_size: many

cdr3_aa: CASSPHLQGRTGELFF
cdr3_nt: TGTGCCAGCAGCCCCCACTTACAGGGGAGAACCGGGGAGCTGTTTTTT
v_call: TRBV11-2
j_call: TRBJ2-2
d_call: TRBD1
clone_size: -

cdr3_aa: CASSLTRTSGRRSSYNEQFF
cdr3_nt: TGCGCCAGCAGCTTGACCCGGACTAGCGGGAGAAGAAGCTCCTACAATGAGCAGTTCTTC
v_call: TRBV5-1
j_call: TRBJ2-1
d_call: TRBD2
clone_size: -

cdr3_aa: CASSLMETAGELFF
cdr3_nt: TGTGCCAGCAGCTTAATGGAGACGGCTGGGGAGCTGTTTTTT
v_call: TRBV7-9
j_call: TRBJ2-2
d_call: -
clone_size: -

cdr3_aa: CASSLSSGTSTDTQYF
cdr3_nt: TGTGCCAGCAGTTTATCTAGCGGGACCAGCACAGATACGCAGTATTTT
v_call: TRBV28
j_call: TRBJ2-3
d_call: TRBD2
clone_size: -

cdr3_aa: CASSLTGDRETQYF
cdr3_nt: TGCGCCAGCAGCTTGACAGGGGATAGAGAGACCCAGTACTTC
v_call: TRBV5-1
j_call: TRBJ2-5
d_call: TRBD1
clone_size: -

cdr3_aa: CASSARGQLQNGYTF
cdr3_nt: TGTGCCAGCAGCGCCCGTGGACAGTTACAGAATGGCTACACCTTC
v_call: TRBV7-8
j_call: TRBJ1-2
d_call: -
clone_size: -

cdr3_aa: CAIRGHPNTGELFF
cdr3_nt: TGTGCCATCAGAGGACACCCGAACACCGGGGAGCTGTTTTTT
v_call: TRBV10-3
j_call: TRBJ2-2
d_call: -
clone_size: -

cdr3_aa: CASSERGTEAFF
cdr3_nt: TGTGCCAGCAGTGAACGGGGCACTGAAGCTTTCTTT
v_call: TRBV2
j_call: TRBJ1-1
d_call: -
clone_size: few

cdr3_aa: CASSSETDTTEAFF
cdr3_nt: TGTGCCAGCAGTTCAGAAACGGACACCACTGAAGCTTTCTTT
v_call: TRBV28
j_call: TRBJ1-1
d_call: -
clone_size: few

cdr3_aa: CSARTGDYGYTF
cdr3_nt: TGCAGCGCACGAACAGGGGACTATGGCTACACCTTC
v_call: TRBV29-1
j_call: TRBJ1-2
d_call: TRBD1
clone_size: once

cdr3_aa: CASSGAGGGQPQHF
cdr3_nt: TGTGCCAGCAGTGGCGCAGGAGGGGGGCAGCCCCAGCATTTT
v_call: TRBV27
j_call: TRBJ1-5
d_call: -
clone_size: few

cdr3_aa: CASSAGDRANTEAFF
cdr3_nt: TGTGCCAGCAGCGCAGGGGACAGGGCGAACACTGAAGCTTTCTTT
v_call: TRBV9
j_call: TRBJ1-1
d_call: TRBD1
clone_size: -

cdr3_aa: CASSQASGRARSTGELFF
cdr3_nt: TGTGCCAGCAGCCAAGCTAGCGGGAGGGCCCGGAGCACCGGGGAGCTGTTTTTT
v_call: TRBV4-2
j_call: TRBJ2-2
d_call: TRBD2
clone_size: -

cdr3_aa: CASSAQGAAEAFF
cdr3_nt: TGTGCCAGCAGCGCGCAGGGGGCTGCTGAAGCTTTCTTT
v_call: TRBV7-9
j_call: TRBJ1-1
d_call: TRBD1
clone_size: -

cdr3_aa: CASSFVGREAYEQYF
cdr3_nt: TGTGCCAGCAGTTTTGTAGGGCGGGAGGCCTACGAGCAGTACTTC
v_call: TRBV28
j_call: TRBJ2-7
d_call: TRBD2
clone_size: -

cdr3_aa: CASSFRGSSYNSPLHF
cdr3_nt: TGTGCCAGCAGCTTTAGAGGCAGTTCCTATAATTCACCCCTCCACTTT
v_call: TRBV5-6
j_call: TRBJ1-6
d_call: -
clone_size: -

cdr3_aa: CASSETGWEQYF
cdr3_nt: TGTGCCAGCAGTGAGACAGGGTGGGAGCAGTACTTC
v_call: TRBV2
j_call: TRBJ2-7
d_call: TRBD1
clone_size: few

cdr3_aa: CASSYSAGGREKLFF
cdr3_nt: TGTGCCAGCAGTTACTCTGCAGGGGGAAGGGAAAAACTGTTTTTT
v_call: TRBV6-6
j_call: TRBJ1-4
d_call: TRBD1
clone_size: few

cdr3_aa: CASSFQDGNYGYTF
cdr3_nt: TGTGCCAGCAGCTTTCAAGACGGAAACTATGGCTACACCTTC
v_call: TRBV5-6
j_call: TRBJ1-2
d_call: -
clone_size: many

cdr3_aa: CASSLGYSEKLFF
cdr3_nt: TGCGCCAGCAGCTTGGGATACAGTGAAAAACTGTTTTTT
v_call: TRBV5-1
j_call: TRBJ1-4
d_call: -
clone_size: -

cdr3_aa: CASSDRVGREDGYTF
cdr3_nt: TGTGCCAGCAGCGACAGGGTGGGCAGGGAGGATGGCTACACCTTC
v_call: TRBV4-2
j_call: TRBJ1-2
d_call: TRBD1
clone_size: -

cdr3_aa: CASSPGYINEQFF
cdr3_nt: TGTGCCAGCAGCCCGGGATATATCAATGAGCAGTTCTTC
v_call: TRBV11-2
j_call: TRBJ2-1
d_call: -
clone_size: once

cdr3_aa: CASSARSGTYEQYF
cdr3_nt: TGCGCCAGCAGCGCGCGCTCAGGCACCTACGAGCAGTACTTC
v_call: TRBV4-1
j_call: TRBJ2-7
d_call: -
clone_size: -

cdr3_aa: CAWMTYSGNTIYF
cdr3_nt: TGTGCCTGGATGACCTACTCTGGAAACACCATATATTTT
v_call: TRBV30
j_call: TRBJ1-3
d_call: -
clone_size: -

cdr3_aa: CASFGFGNEKLFF
cdr3_nt: TGTGCCAGTTTCGGCTTCGGGAATGAAAAACTGTTTTTT
v_call: TRBV6-5
j_call: TRBJ1-4
d_call: -
clone_size: -

cdr3_aa: CASSLGQGASYGYTF
cdr3_nt: TGTGCCAGCAGTCTTGGACAGGGGGCGTCATATGGCTACACCTTC
v_call: TRBV6-6
j_call: TRBJ1-2
d_call: TRBD1
clone_size: -

cdr3_aa: CATSRSRTSYEQYF
cdr3_nt: TGTGCCACCAGCAGATCCCGGACCTCCTACGAGCAGTACTTC
v_call: TRBV15
j_call: TRBJ2-7
d_call: -
clone_size: -

cdr3_aa: CASSYEGGRAGELFF
cdr3_nt: TGTGCCAGCAGTTACGAGGGCGGGAGGGCCGGGGAGCTGTTTTTT
v_call: TRBV6-5
j_call: TRBJ2-2
d_call: TRBD2
clone_size: -

cdr3_aa: CASSLGQSQYF
cdr3_nt: TGTGCCAGCAGCTTAGGCCAATCGCAGTACTTC
v_call: TRBV7-6
j_call: TRBJ2-7
d_call: -
clone_size: -

cdr3_aa: CASSLALEINEQFF
cdr3_nt: TGCGCCAGCAGCTTGGCGTTAGAGATCAATGAGCAGTTCTTC
v_call: TRBV5-1
j_call: TRBJ2-1
d_call: -
clone_size: -

cdr3_aa: CASSPQPGENTEAFF
cdr3_nt: TGTGCCAGCTCACCTCAACCTGGGGAGAACACTGAAGCTTTCTTT
v_call: TRBV18
j_call: TRBJ1-1
d_call: -
clone_size: many

cdr3_aa: CASRDITDNQPQHF
cdr3_nt: TGTGCCAGCAGGGACATAACAGACAATCAGCCCCAGCATTTT
v_call: TRBV2
j_call: TRBJ1-5
d_call: -
clone_size: -

cdr3_aa: CASARGRGEQYF
cdr3_nt: TGTGCCAGTGCGCGCGGGAGAGGTGAGCAGTACTTC
v_call: TRBV6-5
j_call: TRBJ2-7
d_call: TRBD2
clone_size: -

cdr3_aa: CASSFSGNQPQHF
cdr3_nt: TGCGCCAGCAGCTTTTCCGGGAATCAGCCCCAGCATTTT
v_call: TRBV5-1
j_call: TRBJ1-5
d_call: -
clone_size: -